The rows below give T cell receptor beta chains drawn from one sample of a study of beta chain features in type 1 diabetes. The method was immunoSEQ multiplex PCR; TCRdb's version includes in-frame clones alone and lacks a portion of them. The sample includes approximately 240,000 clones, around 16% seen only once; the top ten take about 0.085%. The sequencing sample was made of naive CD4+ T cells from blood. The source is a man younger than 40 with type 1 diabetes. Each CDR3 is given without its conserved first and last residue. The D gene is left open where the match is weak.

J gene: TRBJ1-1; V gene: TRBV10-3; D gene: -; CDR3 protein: AISDPRRRVSVNTEAF
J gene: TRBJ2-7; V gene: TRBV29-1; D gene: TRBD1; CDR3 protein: SVTGLGTYEQY
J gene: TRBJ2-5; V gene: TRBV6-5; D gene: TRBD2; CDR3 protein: ASSYGGSGETQY
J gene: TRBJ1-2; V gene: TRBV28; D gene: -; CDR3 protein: ASSPSIFSEST
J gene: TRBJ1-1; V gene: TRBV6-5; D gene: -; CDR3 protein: ASSYSERTEAF
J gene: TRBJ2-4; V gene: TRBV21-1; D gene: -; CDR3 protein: ASSTLGLAGTSRY
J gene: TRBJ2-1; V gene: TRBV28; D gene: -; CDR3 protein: ASSLARGSSYNEQF
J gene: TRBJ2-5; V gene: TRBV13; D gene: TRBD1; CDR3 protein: ASSPGQGTETQY
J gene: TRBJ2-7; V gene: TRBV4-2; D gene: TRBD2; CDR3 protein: ASSQDGTSESYEQY
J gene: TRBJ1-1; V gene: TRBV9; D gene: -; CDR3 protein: ASSVHRNTEAF
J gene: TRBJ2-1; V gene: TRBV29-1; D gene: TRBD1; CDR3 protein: SVEGGTGDNEQF
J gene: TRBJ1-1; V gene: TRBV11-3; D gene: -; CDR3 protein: ASSFFENTEAF
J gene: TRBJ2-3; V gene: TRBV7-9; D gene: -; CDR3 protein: ASSLEGSSGTQY
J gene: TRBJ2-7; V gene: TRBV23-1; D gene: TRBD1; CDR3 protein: ASSQPAWETGGSYEQY
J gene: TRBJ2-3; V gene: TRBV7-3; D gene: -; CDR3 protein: ASSSRLDVDTQY
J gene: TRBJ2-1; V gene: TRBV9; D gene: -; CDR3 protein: ASSVSGTRTYNEQF
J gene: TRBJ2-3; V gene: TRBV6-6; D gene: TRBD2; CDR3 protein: ASSYGSGSTDTQY
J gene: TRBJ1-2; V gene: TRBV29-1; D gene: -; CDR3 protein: SVEDYGYT
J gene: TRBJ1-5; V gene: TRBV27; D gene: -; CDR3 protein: ASSGGFSNQPQH
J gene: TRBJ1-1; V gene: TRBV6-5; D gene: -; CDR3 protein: ASSIPGQPNTEAF
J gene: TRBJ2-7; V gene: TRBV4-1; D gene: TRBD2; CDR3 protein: ASSLVAGSSYEQY
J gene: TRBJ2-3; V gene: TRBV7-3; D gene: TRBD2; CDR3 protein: ASSGGLAGGDTQY
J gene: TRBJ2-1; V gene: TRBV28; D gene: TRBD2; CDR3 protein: ASSRRLAGAGEQF
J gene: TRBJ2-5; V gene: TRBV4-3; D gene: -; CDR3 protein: ASSQDRQPETQY
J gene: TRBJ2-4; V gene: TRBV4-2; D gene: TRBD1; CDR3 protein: ASSLDRTGVRNIQY
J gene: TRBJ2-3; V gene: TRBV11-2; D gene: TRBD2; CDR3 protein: ASSFGVAGRIDTQY
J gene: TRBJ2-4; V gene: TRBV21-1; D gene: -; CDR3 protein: ARQAVKNIQY
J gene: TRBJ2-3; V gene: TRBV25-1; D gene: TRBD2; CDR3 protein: ATLAGGTDTQY
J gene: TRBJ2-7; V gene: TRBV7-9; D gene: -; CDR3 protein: ASSPPNWEYEQY
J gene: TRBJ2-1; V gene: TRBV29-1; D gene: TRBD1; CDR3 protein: SVGAGTGRNEQF
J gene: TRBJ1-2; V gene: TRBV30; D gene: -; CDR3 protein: AWRAAQGYGYT
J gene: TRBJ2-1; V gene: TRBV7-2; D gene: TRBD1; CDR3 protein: ASSTGTGGVEQF
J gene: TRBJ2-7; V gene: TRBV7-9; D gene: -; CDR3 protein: ASSLETNRITYEQY
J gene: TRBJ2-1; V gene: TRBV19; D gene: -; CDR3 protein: ASSIYPVQGGYNEQF
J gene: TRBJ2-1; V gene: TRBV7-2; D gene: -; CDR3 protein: ASSLSEGFYHEQF
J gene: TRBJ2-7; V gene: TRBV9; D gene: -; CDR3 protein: ASSVGGLTTTYEQY
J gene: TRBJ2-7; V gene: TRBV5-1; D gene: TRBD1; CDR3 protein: ASSLKGTGDYEQY
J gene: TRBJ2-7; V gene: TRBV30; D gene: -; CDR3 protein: AWSVQTYEQY
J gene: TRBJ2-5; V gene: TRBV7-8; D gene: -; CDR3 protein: ASSATQPGQETQY
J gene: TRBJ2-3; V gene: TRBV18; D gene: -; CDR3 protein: ASSPPGADTQY
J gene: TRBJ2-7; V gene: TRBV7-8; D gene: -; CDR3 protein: ASSRAGTSSYEQY